This TCR beta chain is drawn from a study of regulatory T cells in long-lasting Graves disease. As for the study in general: Those Graves' patients who were newly diagnosed had been on antithyroid drugs under 3 months.

This clonotype has more than one count but fewer than ten. Time point noted: newly diagnosed GD, antithyroid drugs for less than 3 months. There was RNA extracted from PBMCs, and the TCR library was made from it. This CDR3 has 16 residues. The germline gives CDR1 ENHRY, CDR2 SYGVKD. V shed 4 bases and J shed 7 bases, with 20 bases lying between them. Construction of TCR beta libraries relied on iRepertoire HTBI primers and on Arm-PCR targeting CDR3 regions. TCRdb redid the calling of the multiplex PCR reads with MiXCR, one entry per CDR3 protein. This table has roughly 400,000 distinct CDR3 sequences, over 14% appearing once. This sample also appeared in a second study, on T cells in Graves' hyperthyroidism and ophthalmopathy.

The V and J genes are TRBV10-3 and TRBJ2-1; D is unclear. The origin of this receptor is a middle-aged woman with Graves disease. The starting material was peripheral blood mononuclear cells (PBMCs), obtained at new diagnosis, from a patient treated with antithyroid drugs. The CDR3 loop reads CAISGPADTNPNEQFF. For the CDR3, the DNA is TGTGCCATCAGTGGCCCGGCCGATACCAATCCGAATGAGCAGTTCTTC.